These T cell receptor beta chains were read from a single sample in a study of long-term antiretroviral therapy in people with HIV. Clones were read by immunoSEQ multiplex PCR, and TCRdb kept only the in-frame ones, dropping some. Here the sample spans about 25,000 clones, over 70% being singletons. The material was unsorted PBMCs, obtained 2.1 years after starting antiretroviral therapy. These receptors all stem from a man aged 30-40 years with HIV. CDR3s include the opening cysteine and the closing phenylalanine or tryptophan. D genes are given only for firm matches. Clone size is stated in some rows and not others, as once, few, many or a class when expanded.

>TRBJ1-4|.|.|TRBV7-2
TGTGCCAGCAGCTTAATGGGTCGGGGGGGGCGCGAGGAAAAACTGTTTTTT
CASSLMGRGGREEKLFF
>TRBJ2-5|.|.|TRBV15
TGTGCCACCAGCAGAGATGGGTATGGTCGGGAGACCCAGTACTTC
CATSRDGYGRETQYF
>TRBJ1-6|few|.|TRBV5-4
TGTGCCAGCAGCTGGGACACTCACAATTCACCCCTCCACTTT
CASSWDTHNSPLHF
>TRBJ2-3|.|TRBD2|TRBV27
TGTGCCAGCAGCAGACTAGCGGGGGGCATGGATACGCAGTATTTT
CASSRLAGGMDTQYF
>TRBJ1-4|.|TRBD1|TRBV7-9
TGTGCCAGCAGTCCCGGGACAGGGGTGAATGAAAAACTGTTTTTT
CASSPGTGVNEKLFF
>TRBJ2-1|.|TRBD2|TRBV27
TGTGCCAGCAGTTCCCGGACTAGCGGGAGGGCCCTCAATGAGCAGTTCTTC
CASSSRTSGRALNEQFF
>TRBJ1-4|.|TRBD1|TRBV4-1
TGCGCCAGCAGCCAAGTGGCGGGACAGGGCAATGAAAAACTGTTTTTT
CASSQVAGQGNEKLFF
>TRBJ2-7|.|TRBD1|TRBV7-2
TGTGCCAGCAGCCCGGGGACAGGGTATGTTTACGAGCAGTACTTC
CASSPGTGYVYEQYF
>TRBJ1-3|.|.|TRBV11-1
TGTGCCAGCAGCTTCCCGGGAGTTGGAAACACCATATATTTT
CASSFPGVGNTIYF
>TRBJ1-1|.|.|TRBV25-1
TGTGCCAGCAGTGAAGTGGGGTCGATGCAAGCTTTCTTT
CASSEVGSMQAFF
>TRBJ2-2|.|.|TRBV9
TGTGCCAGCAGCGTAGATTGGGCCGGGGAGCTGTTTTTT
CASSVDWAGELFF
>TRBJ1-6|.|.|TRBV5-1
TGCGCCAGCAGTTACGGGACGGGTTATAATTCGCCCCTCCACTTT
CASSYGTGYNSPLHF